This T cell receptor (beta chain) was sequenced in a study of shared clonotypes between healthy human individuals. Whole-study results and caveats: It was anticipated that sequencing depth would influence how many clonotypes donors shared. Naive CD4 clonotypes were shared across several donors at around 5.4%.

To note about this clone: The antigen is not known.

This CDR3 comprises 15 residues. The germline gives CDR1 MNHEY, CDR2 SMNVEV (reference sequence). V was trimmed by 0 bases and J by 5 bases, leaving 13 bases between them. The authors split each subset's genomic DNA evenly across several immunoSEQ plates. In the authors' workflow: Junction-only sequences without quality scores came from ImmunoSEQ, so filtering differed. Method: immunoSEQ multiplex PCR; TCRdb's copy keeps in-frame clones and lacks some. V and J calls and clone size follow that table, whereas D and trimming were derived from the DNA. The top ten hold roughly 0.61% of the sample, which has about 990,000 clones, around 78% seen once.

This receptor was identified in a man aged 18 to 29 in good health. Some clones in this sample may be carry-over from other donors' samples. The source material was memory CD4+ T cells from PBMCs. Subset given: CD45RA-negative fraction. This chain links TRBV27 with TRBJ1-1, with D perhaps TRBD1 (6 bases). In nucleotides, the CDR3 is TGTGCCAGCAGTTTATCAACGACAGGAGGTACTGAAGCTTTCTTT. This encodes CASSLSTTGGTEAFF.